The 28 T cell receptor beta chains below come from one sample, sequenced in a study of T cells in Graves' hyperthyroidism and ophthalmopathy (dated by TCRdb to about 2019). Libraries came from multiplex PCR. Sequencing took place on an Illumina HiSeq 2000. The TCR beta CDR3 regions were amplified from the RNA transcripts. A first-round RT-PCR of the TCR CDR3 used the HTBI primer set with the Qiagen OneStep RT-PCR kit. TCRdb reprocessed the public reads (quality trimming at Q25 with fastp, clone calling with MiXCR) and kept in-frame beta chains. Each record represents a unique CDR3 protein, reported with the most common genes and DNA among its rows. In this sample the table shows more than 600,000 distinct CDR3 sequences, about 16% of which occur a single time. Together, the top ten hold roughly 8% of the sample. The specimen sequenced was blood. Every receptor here comes from a young man with Graves' hyperthyroidism.

The table lists this clonotype with a few counts. The DNA for the CDR3 is TGCAGTGCCGGGACTAGCGGGAGAGTAGATACGCAGTATTTT. Encoded protein: CSAGTSGRVDTQYF. The rearrangement uses TRBV20-1 and TRBJ2-3; 14 bases match TRBD2. CDR3 length equals 14 residues. The germline gives CDR1 DFQATT, CDR2 SNEGSKA (reference sequence). The trim removed 6 bases at V and 5 bases at J, leaving 4 bases unmatched.

Only a few counts were recorded for this clonotype. The genes are TRBV28 and TRBJ1-2; D is ambiguous. The V end lost 7 bases, the J end lost 0 bases, and 9 bases lay between the germline ends. The CDR3 is 13 residues long. Germline CDR1 MDHEN, CDR2 SYDVKM. CDR3 nucleotides: TGTGCCAGCACATACCTCCCTAACTATGGCTACACCTTC. Its protein is CASTYLPNYGYTF.

This clonotype was recorded a few times. V gene TRBV9 combines with J gene TRBJ2-3, with D unresolved. The germline V gene has CDR1 SGDLS and CDR2 YYNGEE. The CDR3 has 11 amino acids. V lost 1 base and J 5 bases, leaving 2 bases between the germline ends. CDR3 sequence reads: CASSVRDTQYF. The CDR3 coding sequence is TGTGCCAGCAGCGTACGAGATACGCAGTATTTT.

This clonotype was seen a few times. This chain joins TRBV6-1 and TRBJ2-3; D unresolved. The CDR3 runs 15 residues. V dropped 5 bases and J dropped 1 base, with 13 bases sitting between them. CDR1 MNHNS and CDR2 SASEGT come from the germline V gene. The CDR3 sequence: CASSKRALRTDTQYF. The CDR3 DNA sequence: TGTGCCAGCAGTAAACGGGCTCTACGCACAGATACGCAGTATTTT.

This clonotype showed up many times. The V and J genes are TRBV28 and TRBJ1-2, with D perhaps matching TRBD1 (5 bases). The length of the CDR3 is 11 residues. V lost 5 bases to trimming and J lost 10 bases, with 11 bases between them. Germline CDR1 reads MDHEN; CDR2 reads SYDVKM. CDR3 sequence reads: CASSVLGVYTF. CDR3 bases: TGTGCCAGCAGTGTTTTGGGGGTCTACACCTTC.

This clonotype was seen many times. This chain connects TRBV5-4 to TRBJ2-3, with 12 bases identical to TRBD2. After removal of 4 bases from V and 1 base from J, the junction contained 4 bases not matched to a gene. The germline gives CDR1 SGHNT, CDR2 YYREEE (reference sequence). The CDR3 is made up of 16 amino acids. CDR3 loop: CASSRTSGTGTDTQYF. The CDR3, as DNA: TGTGCCAGCAGCCGGACTAGCGGGACAGGCACAGATACGCAGTATTTT.

Details on this clonotype: One base away lies a much larger clone, so this may be a sequencing read error. The chain joins TRBV25-1 to TRBJ1-1, with 7 bases lining up with TRBD1. CDR1 is MGHDK and CDR2 is SYGVNS in the germline V gene. After removal of 8 bases from V and 4 bases from J, the junction contained 13 bases not matched to a gene. The CDR3 totals 15 residues. DNA of the CDR3: TGTGCCAGCGGAGGACAGGCGGTAGGGAGCACTGAAGCTTTCTTT. Translating gives CASGGQAVGSTEAFF.

About this clonotype itself: This may arise from a read error, as a much more abundant clone is one base away. The rearrangement joins TRBV30 to TRBJ1-2, with TRBD1 matching over 9 bases. The CDR3 runs 17 residues. After removal of 1 base from V and 7 bases from J, the junction contained 16 bases not matched to a gene. Per germline, CDR1 GTSNPN and CDR2 SVGIG (reference sequence). CDR3 amino acids: CAWSGEWTGELNSGYTF. The CDR3 nucleotides read TGTGCCTGGAGTGGGGAATGGACAGGGGAGTTAAATTCTGGCTACACCTTC.

This clonotype was seen repeatedly, ten times or more. The chain has TRBV2 and TRBJ2-7; 11 bases are a match to TRBD2. The germline V gene encodes CDR1 SNHLY and CDR2 FYNNEI. This CDR3 region has 14 residues. V shed 7 bases, J shed 2 bases, and the junction held 4 bases outside the gene matches. The DNA for the CDR3 is TGTGCCAGCATTATAGCGGGAGGGGCCTACGAGCAGTACTTC. Translated, it gives CASIIAGGAYEQYF. Drawing the rest from reference TRBV2 and TRBJ2-7, the complete variable domain is EPEVTQTPSHQVTQMGQEVILRCVPISNHLYFYWYRQILGQKVEFLVSFYNNEISEKSEIFDDQFSVERPDGSNFTLKIRSTKLEDSAMYFCASIIAGGAYEQYFGPGTRLTVT.

There are many counts of this clonotype. This chain links TRBV7-2 with TRBJ2-3; 12 bases are a match to TRBD2. CDR3 size: 18 residues. V gave up 0 bases and J gave up 1 base; unmatched junction bases: 5. Germline values: CDR1 SGHTA, CDR2 FQGNSA. The CDR3 sequence is CASSLAGLAGLGTDTQYF. The CDR3 nucleotides read TGTGCCAGCAGCTTAGCGGGACTAGCGGGCCTAGGCACAGATACGCAGTATTTT.

This clonotype was recorded many times. The chain carries TRBV28 and TRBJ2-7; 10 bases agree with TRBD2. Germline V CDR1 and CDR2: MDHEN, SYDVKM. The CDR3 length is 18 residues. V trimming: 6 bases; J trimming: 4 bases; junction bases outside the gene matches: 18. Here the CDR3 reads CASSQAASGRSVWYEQYF. The CDR3 region has the DNA TGTGCCAGCAGCCAAGCCGCTAGCGGGAGATCTGTGTGGTACGAGCAGTACTTC.

This clonotype showed up many times. This chain joins TRBV20-1 and TRBJ2-7; 10 nucleotides match TRBD2. The CDR3 is made up of 15 amino acids. Germline V CDR1 and CDR2: DFQATT, SNEGSKA (reference sequence). V shed 6 bases, J shed 0 bases, and the junction held 8 bases outside the gene matches. CDR3 bases: TGCAGTGCCAGGGGACTAGCGTTTAGCTCCTACGAGCAGTACTTC. Residues: CSARGLAFSSYEQYF.

V and J are TRBV20-1 and TRBJ1-1; perhaps TRBD1 as D (5 bases). The germline gives CDR1 DFQATT, CDR2 SNEGSKA (reference sequence). The CDR3 is 13 residues long. The V end was cut by 7 bases, the J end by 2 bases, with 14 bases between. The CDR3 region has the DNA TGCAGTGTAACGGAGGGGACCAACACTGAAGCTTTCTTT. Amino acid sequence: CSVTEGTNTEAFF.

The chain has TRBV6-1 and TRBJ2-1; 8 bases align to TRBD2. This CDR3 contains 13 residues. Losses at the gene ends were 6 bases for V and 12 bases for J; bases not matched to a gene: 10. Germline V CDR1 and CDR2: MNHNS, SASEGT. The CDR3 loop is CASSPAGLGRQFF. The CDR3 DNA follows: TGTGCCAGCAGCCCCGCGGGACTAGGACGGCAGTTCTTC.

This clonotype was recorded many times. The chain carries TRBV20-1 and TRBJ2-1, with 12 bases lining up with TRBD2. J lost 14 bases, V lost 5 bases, and 10 bases had no gene match. CDR3 length: 13 amino acids. Germline V gives CDR1 DFQATT, CDR2 SNEGSKA (reference sequence). The CDR3 DNA reads TGCAGTGCTGGGGCCCTAGCGGGAGGGGGGGAGTTCTTC. It yields the protein CSAGALAGGGEFF.

The CDR3 is CSVAGANNQETQYF. As DNA, the CDR3 is TGCAGCGTTGCAGGGGCTAATAACCAAGAGACCCAGTACTTC. The chain combines TRBV29-1 with TRBJ2-5, with D perhaps matching TRBD1 (6 bases). Between the trimmed V and J ends, which lost 4 bases and 0 bases, there was a span of 12 bases. Germline assignment: CDR1 SQVTM and CDR2 ANQGSEA. The CDR3 contains 14 residues.

This clonotype occurred many times. The chain links TRBV20-1 to TRBJ2-2, with 7 nucleotides matching TRBD2. V lost 6 bases to trimming and J lost 5 bases; unmatched junction nucleotides: 9. The CDR3 has 14 amino acids. The germline gives CDR1 DFQATT, CDR2 SNEGSKA (reference sequence). CDR3 DNA sequence: TGCAGTGCACCAAGAGAGCGGGGAACCGGGGAGCTGTTTTTT. It is translated as CSAPRERGTGELFF.

This clonotype was observed a few times. The rearrangement uses TRBV20-1 and TRBJ2-7, with TRBD2 matching 12 bases. This CDR3 spans 16 amino acids. Germline V gene sequence: CDR1 DFQATT, CDR2 SNEGSKA (reference sequence). V lost 5 bases and J lost 3; bases outside the gene matches: 11. CDR3 sequence (DNA): TGCAGTGCTGGGATGGATGTACTAGCGGGAGGCTACGAGCAGTACTTC. Amino acids: CSAGMDVLAGGYEQYF.

This clonotype was counted a few times. The CDR3 loop is CASSERTSGRSTDTQYF. The CDR3 region has the DNA TGTGCCAGCAGTGAAAGGACTAGCGGGAGGAGCACAGATACGCAGTATTTT. This chain joins TRBV2 and TRBJ2-3; 14 nucleotides agree with TRBD2. J gave up 0 bases and V 2 bases, and 1 base lay outside the gene matches. Per germline, CDR1 SNHLY and CDR2 FYNNEI. This CDR3 contains 17 residues.

This clonotype has only a few counts. The chain is built from TRBV12-3 or TRBV12-4 and TRBJ2-2; 8 positions agree with TRBD1. V was pared by 5 bases and J by 4 bases, with 3 bases of the junction left unmatched. The CDR3 covers 14 residues. The CDR3 coding sequence is TGTGCCAGCAGTGAGACAGGGGTCACCGGGGAGCTGTTTTTT. It specifies CASSETGVTGELFF.

The sample holds many counts of this clonotype. This sequence joins TRBV29-1 and TRBJ2-5, with unresolved D. There are 13 residues in the CDR3. V gave up 0 bases and J gave up 3 bases, with 8 bases separating them. Germline CDR1 is SQVTM and CDR2 is ANQGSEA. The chain's CDR3 is CSVEDGREETQYF. The CDR3 nucleotides read TGCAGCGTTGAAGATGGAAGGGAAGAGACCCAGTACTTC.

This clonotype was counted only a few times. The junction departs from germline at one end; a sequencing error may be responsible. The V and J genes are TRBV28 and TRBJ2-1; 11 nucleotides agree with TRBD2. Germline V gene data show CDR1 as MDHEN and CDR2 as SYDVKM. This CDR3 contains 16 residues. The CDR3 nucleotides are TGTGCCAGCAGTATAAATAGCGGGAGGGCCTACAATGGGCAGTTCTTC. This sequence encodes CASSINSGRAYNGQFF.

The table lists this clonotype with many counts. The chain links TRBV20-1 to TRBJ2-7; 11 bases align to TRBD2. CDR3 length: 14 amino acids. V trimming: 0 bases; J trimming: 5 bases; junction bases outside the gene matches: 3. The germline V gene has CDR1 DFQATT and CDR2 SNEGSKA (reference sequence). The CDR3 reads CSARDTSGSNEQYF. As DNA, the CDR3 is TGCAGTGCTAGAGACACTAGCGGGAGTAACGAGCAGTACTTC.

This clonotype was recorded a few times. The chain uses TRBV6-1 and TRBJ2-1; D remains ambiguous. The CDR3 extends over 12 amino acids. The V and J ends lost 2 bases and 13 bases respectively, with 12 bases between them. Germline CDR1 is MNHNS and CDR2 is SASEGT. CDR3 sequence reads: CASSEPTYNQFF. CDR3 nucleotide sequence: TGTGCCAGCAGTGAACCTACGTATAATCAGTTCTTC.

The rearrangement joins TRBV6-2 or TRBV6-3 to TRBJ2-7; either TRBD1 or TRBD2 may supply D (5 bases each). This CDR3 has 14 residues. With 6 bases removed from V and 6 bases from J, the gap between germline ends came to 18 bases. The V gene's germline CDR1 is MNHEY and CDR2 SVGEGT. CDR3 sequence reads: CASRPIGTMSEQYF. The CDR3, as DNA: TGTGCCAGCAGACCCATTGGGACGATGTCCGAGCAGTACTTC.

This clonotype was detected only a few times. The J gene is TRBJ2-2, the V gene TRBV30, with 8 bases that match TRBD2. Trimming removed 5 bases from V and 4 bases from J; junction bases left unmatched: 9. CDR1 is GTSNPN, CDR2 SVGIG, per germline (reference sequence). The CDR3 runs to 15 residues. The CDR3, as DNA: TGTGCCTGGGGAGGAGCGGGAGCGAGCACCGGGGAGCTGTTTTTT. Translation: CAWGGAGASTGELFF.

This clonotype was recorded once. The J gene is TRBJ2-1, the V gene TRBV4-1; D unclear. The germline CDR1 and CDR2 sequences are MGHRA and YSYEKL. The CDR3 consists of 11 residues. With 1 base removed from V and 15 bases from J, the gap between germline ends came to 10 bases. The CDR3: CASSQGSRRFF. The CDR3 DNA reads TGCGCCAGCAGCCAAGGGTCCCGGCGGTTCTTC.

The V gene is TRBV7-2, the J gene TRBJ2-7; TRBD1 agrees at 7 bases. Germline V CDR1 and CDR2: SGHTA, FQGNSA. J gave up 0 bases and V 2 bases, and 7 bases lay outside the gene matches. This CDR3 is built from 16 residues. The CDR3, as DNA: TGTGCCAGCAGCTTAAACAGGGGACGTCTCTCCTACGAGCAGTACTTC. Translating it yields CASSLNRGRLSYEQYF.